A single sample is the source of the 13 T cell receptor beta chains below, sequenced in a study of blood T cell repertoires in COVID-19. Clones were sequenced by immunoSEQ multiplex PCR, and TCRdb holds only the in-frame ones, with some missing. The sample shows around 190,000 clones, roughly 87% of them seen only once. Sequencing input: peripheral blood. The receptors stem from an older woman with COVID-19, enrolled during active disease.

The CDR3 nucleotides are TGTGCCAGCAGTTACCCAGGACAGGGGACTGAAGCTTTCTTT. This codes for CASSYPGQGTEAFF. The V gene is TRBV6-6, the J gene TRBJ1-1, with 9 bases fitting TRBD1. The CDR3 is 14 residues long. The V and J ends lost 2 bases and 5 bases, in that order; junction bases with no gene match: 3. Germline V lookup: CDR1 MNHNY, CDR2 SVGAGI (reference sequence).

The chain is built from TRBV3-1 (or the pseudogene TRBV3-2) and TRBJ2-3; 8 positions agree with TRBD1. Germline lookup yields CDR1 LGHDT and CDR2 YNNKEL (reference sequence). The CDR3 is made up of 15 amino acids. With 5 bases clipped from V and 2 bases from J, the junction kept 6 bases outside the gene matches. The CDR3 sequence: CASSLRTGSTDTQYF. Written as DNA, the CDR3 is TGTGCCAGCAGCTTACGGACAGGGTCCACAGATACGCAGTATTTT.

This chain joins TRBV3-1 (or the pseudogene TRBV3-2) and TRBJ1-1; no definite D call. CDR3 length equals 12 residues. Trimming took 4 bases from V and 5 from J, leaving 8 bases between them. CDR1 and CDR2 from the germline V gene are LGHDT and YNNKEL (reference sequence). Written as DNA, the CDR3 is TGTGCCAGCAGCCGAACGGGGACTGAAGCTTTCTTT. The encoded protein is CASSRTGTEAFF.

This sequence joins TRBV5-1 and TRBJ2-5, with TRBD2 matching over 12 bases. CDR1 is SGHRS and CDR2 is YFSETQ in the germline V gene. V gave up 5 bases and J gave up 1 base; unmatched junction bases: 24. The CDR3 has 22 residues. The CDR3 region has the DNA TGCGCCAGCAGACCCGGACTTCCTCTAGCGGGAGGGCCCCAAGGTTTCCAAGAGACCCAGTACTTC. This sequence encodes CASRPGLPLAGGPQGFQETQYF.

V and J are TRBV7-2 and TRBJ2-1; TRBD2 matches 10 bases. The CDR3 is 14 amino acids. J lost 6 bases, V lost 5 bases, and 4 bases had no gene match. Germline CDR1 reads SGHTA; CDR2 reads FQGNSA. DNA of the CDR3: TGTGCCAGCAGCCCTCTAGCGGGAGTCAATGAGCAGTTCTTC. This sequence encodes CASSPLAGVNEQFF.

The chain links TRBV5-1 to TRBJ1-2, with 7 bases that match TRBD1. The length of the CDR3 is 16 residues. Germline V CDR1 and CDR2: SGHRS, YFSETQ. V lost 5 bases to trimming and J lost 6 bases; unmatched junction nucleotides: 16. CDR3 sequence reads: CASRSRQGFSDHGYTF. The CDR3 bases are TGCGCCAGCAGATCGAGACAGGGTTTTTCGGACCATGGCTACACCTTC.

The CDR3 DNA follows: TGTGCCAGTAGTGGATCGACAGGGGCGGGCACCGGGGAGCTGTTTTTT. Encoded protein: CASSGSTGAGTGELFF. V gene TRBV19 combines with J gene TRBJ2-2; 8 nucleotides match TRBD1. J lost 4 bases, V lost 5 bases, and 9 bases had no gene match. The CDR3 sequence is 16 residues long. Germline V gene sequence: CDR1 LNHDA, CDR2 SQIVND (reference sequence).

V usage is TRBV11-3 and J usage is TRBJ2-5, with D possibly matching TRBD1 (6 bases). The CDR3 is 13 residues long. Trimming took 1 base from V and 5 from J, leaving 8 bases between them. Germline CDR1 SGHNT, CDR2 YENEEA. This CDR3 is CASSLGRGETQYF. CDR3 nucleotide sequence: TGTGCCAGCAGCTTAGGCAGGGGTGAGACCCAGTACTTC. The whole variable domain, remainder taken from reference TRBV11-3 and TRBJ2-5, is EAGVVQSPRYKIIEKKQPVAFWCNPISGHNTLYWYLQNLGQGPELLIRYENEEAVDDSQLPKDRFSAERLKGVDSTLKIQPAELGDSAVYLCASSLGRGETQYFGPGTRLLVL.

The rearrangement uses TRBV5-1 and TRBJ2-3, with a weak D call TRBD2 (6 bases). In germline, CDR1 is SGHRS, CDR2 YFSETQ. The CDR3 is 14 residues long. V was cut by 0 bases and J by 1 base, with 6 bases left in between. The CDR3 sequence is CASSLGGGTDTQYF. CDR3 nucleotides: TGCGCCAGCAGCTTGGGCGGGGGCACAGATACGCAGTATTTT.

The chain joins TRBV6-1 to TRBJ2-2; 10 nucleotides match TRBD1. Germline V gene lookup returns CDR1 MNHNS and CDR2 SASEGT. The CDR3 length is 16 residues. Trimming cost V 2 bases and J 5 bases; bases outside gene matches: 5. Written as DNA, the CDR3 is TGTGCCAGCAGTGAACAGGGACAGGGGTTGACCGGGGAGCTGTTTTTT. Protein: CASSEQGQGLTGELFF.

This chain connects TRBV7-9 to TRBJ2-2, with 10 bases fitting TRBD2. Germline trimming cut 5 bases from V and 4 bases from J; bases unmatched to any gene: 10. The CDR3 covers 17 residues. Germline CDR1 reads SEHNR; CDR2 reads FQNEAQ (reference sequence). The CDR3 sequence is CASSRGLAGETTGELFF. CDR3 in DNA: TGTGCCAGCAGCCGAGGTCTAGCGGGGGAGACCACCGGGGAGCTGTTTTTT.

This clone was found a few times. The V and J genes are TRBV28 and TRBJ1-3; a weak D match, TRBD1 (6 bases). The CDR3 is 14 residues long. Trimming cost V 4 bases and J 4 bases, with 11 bases left between them. From germline, CDR1 is MDHEN and CDR2 SYDVKM. The CDR3 bases are TGTGCCAGCAGTTCTGCGGGGGGCGGAAACACCATATATTTT. Encoded protein: CASSSAGGGNTIYF.

CDR3 sequence reads: CASSRGEAQYF. In DNA form, the CDR3 reads TGTGCCAGTAGTAGGGGGGAAGCGCAGTATTTT. The J gene is TRBJ2-3, the V gene TRBV19; perhaps TRBD2 as D (6 bases). The CDR3 contains 11 residues. The V end was cut by 4 bases, the J end by 10 bases, with 9 bases between. CDR1 LNHDA and CDR2 SQIVND come from the germline V gene (reference sequence). Looking up the rest from reference TRBV19 and TRBJ2-3 gives the full variable domain: DGGITQSPKYLFRKEGQNVTLSCEQNLNHDAMYWYRQDPGQGLRLIYYSQIVNDFQKGDIAEGYSVSREKKESFPLTVTSAQKNPTAFYLCASSRGEAQYFGPGTRLTVL.